This T cell receptor beta chain came from a study of OX40 agonist ivuxolimab in advanced cancers. As for the study in general: Melanoma, hepatocellular carcinoma, head and neck or renal cell cancer occurred in dose-escalation patients. Aged about 20 to 85 with a mean of approximately 60 years, they were 75% to 85% male. The study, taken as a whole, reports: More expanded clones were seen, on average, in CD8+ T cells than in CD4+. Both blood CD4+ and CD8+ T cells showed clonal growth by week 6 at 0.1 to 3.0 mg/kg.

Looked up from germline, CDR1 is SEHNR and CDR2 is FQNEAQ (reference sequence). The CDR3 is 15 residues long. Germline trimming cut 5 bases from V and 6 bases from J; bases unmatched to any gene: 10. Concerning this clone: Antigen: not known.

The table came from immunoSEQ multiplex PCR; TCRdb's copy has only in-frame clones and leaves some out. The table has around 25,000 clones, approximately 82% seen once. The chain uses TRBV7-9 and TRBJ2-7; 10 bases are shared with TRBD1. Sequenced material: CD4+ or CD8+ T cells sorted from blood, taken in a trial of the OX40 agonist ivuxolimab. This receptor was identified in an adult with an advanced solid tumor such as melanoma, head and neck, liver or kidney cancer. The CDR3 spells CASSLRQGASPEQYF. The CDR3 DNA follows: TGTGCCAGCAGCCTCCGACAGGGGGCGAGTCCCGAGCAGTACTTC.